The T cell receptor beta chain described here comes from a study of HIV-infected children after antiretroviral therapy interruption. Study as a whole: Children were on planned treatment interruption or continuous treatment. Children's median ages were around 9.3 years and 8 years by group.

Germline V gene sequence: CDR1 SEHNR, CDR2 FQNEAQ (reference sequence). The ends were cut back, 3 bases at V and 0 bases at J, with 11 bases in the middle. The CDR3 totals 16 residues. The study's findings and limits: Naive CD4+ sequences overlapped less between time points once interruption began.

Stated treatment: PENTA 11 planned treatment interruption arm or continuous ART arm. At least 5 million viable PBMCs were required per cryopreserved sample. By frequency in the sample, this clonotype is medium-sized. Its antigen is as yet unknown. The TCR library was built from RNA with a 3' RACE protocol and unique molecular identifiers. MiXCR, applied by TCRdb to the 3' RACE reads, yields one record per CDR3 protein. The sample lists thousands of distinct CDR3 sequences; approximately 5% were seen once. The clonotype was recovered from a pool of human donors with HIV. J is TRBJ2-2 and V is TRBV7-9, with D unclear. The material was CD45RO+ CD8+ T cells from PBMCs, pooled from several time points, obtained from a donor given antiretroviral therapy, either interrupted or continuous. The subset denotes: memory CD8+ CD45RO+ CD45RA- T cells. DNA for the CDR3: TGTGCCAGCAGCTTCATCGGCTTCGCGAACACCGGGGAGCTGTTTTTT. It codes for CASSFIGFANTGELFF.